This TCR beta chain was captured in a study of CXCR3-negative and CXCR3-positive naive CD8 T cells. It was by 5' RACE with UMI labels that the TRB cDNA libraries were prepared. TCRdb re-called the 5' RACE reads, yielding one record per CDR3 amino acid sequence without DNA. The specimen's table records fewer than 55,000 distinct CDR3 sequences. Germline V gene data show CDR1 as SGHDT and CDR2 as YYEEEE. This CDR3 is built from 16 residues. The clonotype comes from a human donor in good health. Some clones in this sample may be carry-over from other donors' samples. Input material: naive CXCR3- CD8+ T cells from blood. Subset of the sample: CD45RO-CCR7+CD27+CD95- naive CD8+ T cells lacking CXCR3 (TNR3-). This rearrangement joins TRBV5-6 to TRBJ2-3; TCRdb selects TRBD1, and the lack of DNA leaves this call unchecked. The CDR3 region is CASSLFVDSSTDTQYF.